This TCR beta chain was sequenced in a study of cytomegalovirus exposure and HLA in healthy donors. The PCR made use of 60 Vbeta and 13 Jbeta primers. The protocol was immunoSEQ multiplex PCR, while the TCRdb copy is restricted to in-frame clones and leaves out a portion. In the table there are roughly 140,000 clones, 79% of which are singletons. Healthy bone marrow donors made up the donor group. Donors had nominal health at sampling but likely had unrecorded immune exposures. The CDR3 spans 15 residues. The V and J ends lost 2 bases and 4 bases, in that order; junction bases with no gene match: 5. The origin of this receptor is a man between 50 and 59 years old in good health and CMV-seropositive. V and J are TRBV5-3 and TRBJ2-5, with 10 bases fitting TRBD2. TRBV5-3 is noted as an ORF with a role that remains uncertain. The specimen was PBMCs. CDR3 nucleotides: TGTGCCAGAAGCTTTCTAGCGGGAGTAAGAGAGACCCAGTACTTC. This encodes CARSFLAGVRETQYF.